One sample yielded the 13 T cell receptor beta chains listed below, sequenced in a study of blood T cell repertoires in COVID-19. Here immunoSEQ multiplex PCR was the method, and the copy in TCRdb shows in-frame clones only, minus some. The table records around 140,000 clones, approximately 79% of them present only once. Sequencing was performed on PBMCs or T cells enriched from blood (not recorded which). These receptors all stem from a woman aged 50 to 60 who had recovered from COVID-19.

The rearrangement joins TRBV4-1 to TRBJ1-5; possible D gene TRBD1, 6 bases. The CDR3 consists of 17 residues. Trimming took off 0 bases at V and 2 bases at J, with 14 bases between the two ends. Germline V CDR1 and CDR2: MGHRA, YSYEKL. The CDR3 reads CASSQDRGGWGNQPQHF. Here the CDR3 DNA reads TGCGCCAGCAGCCAAGATAGGGGGGGCTGGGGCAATCAGCCCCAGCATTTT.

This rearrangement joins TRBV7-9 to TRBJ2-7, with 9 bases fitting TRBD1. The CDR3 is 14 amino acids. With 3 bases clipped from V and 3 bases from J, the junction kept 3 bases outside the gene matches. Germline V gene lookup returns CDR1 SEHNR and CDR2 FQNEAQ (reference sequence). This chain's CDR3 is CASSFPGQGYEQYF. CDR3 nucleotide sequence: TGTGCCAGCAGCTTTCCGGGACAGGGCTACGAGCAGTACTTC.

V usage is TRBV2 and J usage is TRBJ1-2; D is perhaps TRBD1 (5 bases). Trimming removed 7 bases from V and 2 bases from J, with 11 bases in between. Per the germline V gene, CDR1 is SNHLY and CDR2 is FYNNEI. This CDR3 is built from 13 residues. The CDR3 bases are TGTGCCAGCATCTTGGACACCAACTATGGCTACACCTTC. Encoded protein: CASILDTNYGYTF.

This clone was observed a few times. The gene calls are TRBV5-1 and TRBJ2-1, with TRBD2 matching 10 bases. There are 16 residues in the CDR3. V lost 4 bases and J lost 7; bases outside the gene matches: 11. Germline CDR1 and CDR2: SGHRS and YFSETQ. The CDR3: CASSEGAGGPQNEQFF. CDR3 nucleotides: TGCGCCAGCAGCGAAGGAGCGGGAGGGCCTCAAAATGAGCAGTTCTTC.

This clone was seen a few times. At one end, the junction sequence differs from germline, possibly due to a read error. The genes are TRBV6-5 and TRBJ1-1; TRBD1 is a possible D gene (5 bases). The germline CDR1 and CDR2 sequences are MNHEY and SVGAGI. The CDR3 sequence is 13 residues long. The CDR3 bases are TGTGCCAGCGGAGACAGTTTGAAGACTGAAGCTTTCTTT. It translates to CASGDSLKTEAFF.

The chain couples TRBV24-1 to TRBJ1-5, with a weak D call TRBD1 (6 bases). The germline V gene encodes CDR1 KGHDR and CDR2 SFDVKD. V was shortened by 4 bases and J by 9 bases, with 27 bases between the two germline ends. The CDR3 spans 18 residues. This CDR3 is CATSETGQAPRGNMPQHF. The CDR3 DNA sequence: TGTGCCACCAGTGAAACGGGACAAGCTCCTAGGGGCAATATGCCCCAGCATTTT.

The V gene is TRBV19, the J gene TRBJ2-3; D unclear. Germline V lookup: CDR1 LNHDA, CDR2 SQIVND (reference sequence). This CDR3 has 13 amino acids. The V gene lost 10 bases and the J gene lost 1 base, with 12 bases spanning the gap. CDR3 region: CAISLPGTDTQYF. CDR3 bases: TGTGCCATCTCACTTCCTGGCACAGATACGCAGTATTTT.

V gene TRBV7-9 combines with J gene TRBJ2-3; D gene ambiguous. The CDR3 consists of 13 residues. Germline CDR1 reads SEHNR; CDR2 reads FQNEAQ (reference sequence). V lost 2 bases and J lost 4, with 7 bases in between. CDR3 DNA: TGTGCCAGCAGCTTATTGGTAGCAGATACGCAGTATTTT. This translates into CASSLLVADTQYF.

This chain connects TRBV28 to TRBJ2-5; 12 positions match TRBD2. Germline lookup yields CDR1 MDHEN and CDR2 SYDVKM. The CDR3 loop spans 16 amino acids. V lost 6 bases to trimming and J lost 3 bases; unmatched junction nucleotides: 8. CDR3 sequence (DNA): TGTGCCAGCAGCCGAAGACTAGCGGGAGTTGAAGAGACCCAGTACTTC. The encoded protein is CASSRRLAGVEETQYF.

The genes are TRBV5-4 and TRBJ2-5, with TRBD1 matching 9 bases. The V and J ends lost 5 bases and 5 bases, in that order; junction bases with no gene match: 10. Germline CDR1 and CDR2: SGHNT and YYREEE (reference sequence). The CDR3 is 15 amino acids. CDR3: CASRRTGEGAETQYF. In DNA, the CDR3 is TGTGCCAGCAGGCGGACAGGGGAGGGGGCGGAGACCCAGTACTTC.

The rearrangement links TRBV12-3 or TRBV12-4 to TRBJ1-1; D not certain. The V end lost 5 bases, the J end lost 5 bases, and 12 bases lay between the germline ends. The CDR3 contains 13 residues. Written as DNA, the CDR3 is TGTGCCAGCAGTGCGACTGGGAGAACTGAAGCTTTCTTT. Translation: CASSATGRTEAFF.

J is TRBJ2-7 and V is TRBV5-4; D is unclear. Germline V gives CDR1 SGHNT, CDR2 YYREEE (reference sequence). The CDR3 runs to 15 residues. V was trimmed by 0 bases and J by 3 bases, leaving 13 bases between them. CDR3 sequence (DNA): TGTGCCAGCAGCTTGGACAGTTTTTCCCTCTACGAGCAGTACTTC. Amino acid sequence: CASSLDSFSLYEQYF.

This clone was seen repeatedly, ten times or more. V is TRBV11-2 and J is TRBJ2-2; 10 bases are shared with TRBD2. This CDR3 has 15 amino acids. Per germline, CDR1 SGHAT and CDR2 FQNNGV. With 8 bases clipped from V and 6 bases from J, the junction kept 9 bases outside the gene matches. Written as DNA, the CDR3 is TGTGCCAGCGCGAGGGCTAGCGGGAGTTCCGGGGAGCTGTTTTTT. It specifies CASARASGSSGELFF.